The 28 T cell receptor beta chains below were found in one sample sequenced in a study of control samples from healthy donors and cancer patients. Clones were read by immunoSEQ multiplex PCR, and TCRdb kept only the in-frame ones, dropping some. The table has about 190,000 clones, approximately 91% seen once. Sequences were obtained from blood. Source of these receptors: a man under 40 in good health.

CDR3 residues: CSVEITQLAGVWQYF. The CDR3 bases are TGCAGCGTTGAAATCACGCAGCTAGCGGGGGTATGGCAGTACTTC. The V and J genes are TRBV29-1 and TRBJ2-7; TRBD2 matches at 10 bases. With V trimmed by 2 bases and J by 9 bases, 13 bases remained unmatched. CDR1 is SQVTM, CDR2 ANQGSEA, per germline. The length of the CDR3 is 15 residues.

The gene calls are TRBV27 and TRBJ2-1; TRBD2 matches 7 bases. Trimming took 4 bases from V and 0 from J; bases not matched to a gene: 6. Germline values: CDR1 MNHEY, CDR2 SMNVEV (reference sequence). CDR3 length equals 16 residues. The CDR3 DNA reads TGTGCCAGCAGTTCTCCCGGGACTACCTCCTACAATGAGCAGTTCTTC. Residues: CASSSPGTTSYNEQFF.

Here the CDR3 DNA reads TGTGCCAGCAGAATAGCGGGCAGCACAGATACGCAGTATTTT. It is translated as CASRIAGSTDTQYF. V and J are TRBV6-5 and TRBJ2-3; 7 nucleotides match TRBD2. V shed 6 bases and J 0 bases; nucleotides not matched to a gene: 3. Looked up from germline, CDR1 is MNHEY and CDR2 is SVGAGI. This CDR3 spans 14 amino acids.

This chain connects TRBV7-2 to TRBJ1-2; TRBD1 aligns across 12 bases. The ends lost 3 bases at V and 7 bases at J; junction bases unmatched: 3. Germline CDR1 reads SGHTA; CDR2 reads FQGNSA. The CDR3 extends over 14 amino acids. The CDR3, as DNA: TGTGCCAGCAGCTTCGGGACAGGGGGCCTTGGCTACACCTTC. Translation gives CASSFGTGGLGYTF.

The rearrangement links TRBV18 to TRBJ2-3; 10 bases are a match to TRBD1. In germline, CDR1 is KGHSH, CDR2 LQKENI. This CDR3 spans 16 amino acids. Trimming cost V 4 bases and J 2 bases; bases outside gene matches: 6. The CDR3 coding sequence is TGTGCCAGCTCACGGACAGGGGGATATAACACAGATACGCAGTATTTT. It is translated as CASSRTGGYNTDTQYF. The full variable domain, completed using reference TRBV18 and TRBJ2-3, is NAGVMQNPRHLVRRRGQEARLRCSPMKGHSHVYWYRQLPEEGLKFMVYLQKENIIDESGMPKERFSAEFPKEGPSILRIQQVVRGDSAAYFCASSRTGGYNTDTQYFGPGTRLTVL.

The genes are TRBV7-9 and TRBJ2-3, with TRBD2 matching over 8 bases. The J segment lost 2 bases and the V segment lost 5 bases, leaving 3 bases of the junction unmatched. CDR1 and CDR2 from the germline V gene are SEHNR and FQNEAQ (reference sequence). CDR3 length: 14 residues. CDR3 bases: TGTGCCAGCAGCCGTAGCGGGGTCACAGATACGCAGTATTTT. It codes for CASSRSGVTDTQYF.

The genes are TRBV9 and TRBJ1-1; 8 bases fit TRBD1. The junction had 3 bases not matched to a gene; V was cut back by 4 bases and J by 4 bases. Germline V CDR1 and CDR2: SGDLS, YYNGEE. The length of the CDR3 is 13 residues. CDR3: CASSSGTGTEAFF. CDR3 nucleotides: TGTGCCAGCAGCTCCGGGACAGGCACTGAAGCTTTCTTT. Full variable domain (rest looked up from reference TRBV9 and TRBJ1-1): DSGVTQTPKHLITATGQRVTLRCSPRSGDLSVYWYQQSLDQGLQFLIQYYNGEERAKGNILERFSAQQFPDLHSELNLSSLELGDSALYFCASSSGTGTEAFFGQGTRLTVV.

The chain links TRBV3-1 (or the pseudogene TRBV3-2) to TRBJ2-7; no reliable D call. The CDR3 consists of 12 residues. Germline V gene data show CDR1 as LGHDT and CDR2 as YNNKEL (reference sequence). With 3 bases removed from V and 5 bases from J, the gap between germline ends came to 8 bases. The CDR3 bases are TGTGCCAGCAGCCACTTTGTCCACGAGCAGTACTTC. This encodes CASSHFVHEQYF.

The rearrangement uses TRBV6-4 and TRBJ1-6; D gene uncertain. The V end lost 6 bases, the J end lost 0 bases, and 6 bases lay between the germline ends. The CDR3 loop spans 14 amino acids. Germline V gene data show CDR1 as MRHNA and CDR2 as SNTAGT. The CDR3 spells CASRQSSYNSPLHF. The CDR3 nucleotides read TGTGCCAGCAGACAAAGCTCCTATAATTCACCCCTCCACTTT.

CDR3 sequence (DNA): TGTGCCAGCAGTCTGACTAAAACTAGCACAGATACGCAGTATTTT. As protein: CASSLTKTSTDTQYF. This chain joins TRBV6-4 and TRBJ2-3; possible D gene TRBD2, 5 bases. Per the germline V gene, CDR1 is MRHNA and CDR2 is SNTAGT. Trimming took off 5 bases at V and 0 bases at J, with 12 bases between the two ends. The CDR3 covers 15 residues.

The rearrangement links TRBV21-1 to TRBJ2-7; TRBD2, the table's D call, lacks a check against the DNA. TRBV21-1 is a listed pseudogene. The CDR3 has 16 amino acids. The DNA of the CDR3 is TGTGCCAGCATTCGAGTAGGACTAGCGGGGATCAACGAGCAGTACTTC. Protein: CASIRVGLAGINEQYF.

The CDR3 loop reads CASSPGTASYNEQFF. Here the CDR3 DNA reads TGTGCCAGCAGTCCCGGGACGGCCTCCTACAATGAGCAGTTCTTC. The rearrangement uses TRBV2 and TRBJ2-1, with D perhaps given as TRBD1 or TRBD2 (5 bases each). There are 15 residues in the CDR3. The V end lost 5 bases, the J end lost 0 bases, and 11 bases lay between the germline ends. Germline V gene lookup returns CDR1 SNHLY and CDR2 FYNNEI. Based on the CDR3 plus reference TRBV2 and TRBJ2-1, the full variable domain is EPEVTQTPSHQVTQMGQEVILRCVPISNHLYFYWYRQILGQKVEFLVSFYNNEISEKSEIFDDQFSVERPDGSNFTLKIRSTKLEDSAMYFCASSPGTASYNEQFFGPGTRLTVL.

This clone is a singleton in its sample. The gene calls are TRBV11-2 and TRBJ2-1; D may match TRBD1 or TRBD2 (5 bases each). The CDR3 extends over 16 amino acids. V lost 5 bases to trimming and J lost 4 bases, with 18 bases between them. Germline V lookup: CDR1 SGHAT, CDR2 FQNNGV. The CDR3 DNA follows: TGTGCCAGCAGCACAGGCGGGCTAGCAACTTACAATGAGCAGTTCTTC. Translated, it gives CASSTGGLATYNEQFF.

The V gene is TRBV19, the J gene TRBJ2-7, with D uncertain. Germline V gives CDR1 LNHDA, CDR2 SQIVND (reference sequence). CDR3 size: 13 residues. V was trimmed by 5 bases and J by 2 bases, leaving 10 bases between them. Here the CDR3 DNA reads TGTGCCAGTAGTGCGGACGGCCCCTACGAGCAGTACTTC. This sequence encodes CASSADGPYEQYF.

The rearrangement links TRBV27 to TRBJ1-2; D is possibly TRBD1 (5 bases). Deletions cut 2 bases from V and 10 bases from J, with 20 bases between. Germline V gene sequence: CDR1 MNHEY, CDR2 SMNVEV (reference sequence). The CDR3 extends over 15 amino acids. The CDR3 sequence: CASSLGSLGDGYYTF. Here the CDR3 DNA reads TGTGCCAGCAGTTTAGGGTCTTTAGGGGACGGCTACTACACCTTC.

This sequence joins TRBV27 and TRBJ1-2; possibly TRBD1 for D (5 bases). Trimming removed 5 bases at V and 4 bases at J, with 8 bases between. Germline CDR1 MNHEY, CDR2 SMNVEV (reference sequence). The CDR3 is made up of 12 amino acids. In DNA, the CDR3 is TGTGCCAGCAGTCCAAGGGGCTATGGCTACACCTTC. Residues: CASSPRGYGYTF.

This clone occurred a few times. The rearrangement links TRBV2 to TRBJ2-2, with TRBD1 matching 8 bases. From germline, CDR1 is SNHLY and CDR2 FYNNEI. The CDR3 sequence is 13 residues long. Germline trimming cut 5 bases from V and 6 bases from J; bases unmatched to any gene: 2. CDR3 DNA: TGTGCCAGCAGTCAGGGACAGGCCGGGGAGCTGTTTTTT. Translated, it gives CASSQGQAGELFF. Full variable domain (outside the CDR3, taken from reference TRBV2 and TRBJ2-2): EPEVTQTPSHQVTQMGQEVILRCVPISNHLYFYWYRQILGQKVEFLVSFYNNEISEKSEIFDDQFSVERPDGSNFTLKIRSTKLEDSAMYFCASSQGQAGELFFGEGSRLTVL.

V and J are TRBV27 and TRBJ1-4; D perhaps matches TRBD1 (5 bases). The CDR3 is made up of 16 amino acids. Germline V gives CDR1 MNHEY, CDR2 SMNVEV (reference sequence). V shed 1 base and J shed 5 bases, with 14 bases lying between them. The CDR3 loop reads CASSLWGGGENEKLFF. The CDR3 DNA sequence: TGTGCCAGCAGTTTATGGGGTGGAGGGGAGAATGAAAAACTGTTTTTT.

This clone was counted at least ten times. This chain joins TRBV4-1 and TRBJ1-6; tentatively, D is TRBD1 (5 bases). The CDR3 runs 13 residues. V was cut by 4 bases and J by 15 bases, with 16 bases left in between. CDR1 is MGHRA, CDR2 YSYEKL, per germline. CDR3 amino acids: CASSPLIGTILHF. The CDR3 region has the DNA TGCGCCAGCAGCCCGCTGATAGGGACGATCCTCCACTTT.

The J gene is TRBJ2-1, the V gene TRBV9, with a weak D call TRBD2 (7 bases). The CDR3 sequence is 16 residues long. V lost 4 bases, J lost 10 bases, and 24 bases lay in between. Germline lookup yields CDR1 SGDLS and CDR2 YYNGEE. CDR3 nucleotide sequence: TGTGCCAGCAGCCCCCAGTGGGCTAGGGGGAGGGAGGAGCAGTTCTTC. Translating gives CASSPQWARGREEQFF.

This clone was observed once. In nucleotides, the CDR3 is TGCGCCAGCAGCTCGGGAAACACCATATATTTT. It yields the protein CASSSGNTIYF. The genes are TRBV5-1 and TRBJ1-3, with D unclear. Germline loops: CDR1 SGHRS, CDR2 YFSETQ. Trimming removed 3 bases at V and 4 bases at J, with 2 bases between. The CDR3 has 11 amino acids.

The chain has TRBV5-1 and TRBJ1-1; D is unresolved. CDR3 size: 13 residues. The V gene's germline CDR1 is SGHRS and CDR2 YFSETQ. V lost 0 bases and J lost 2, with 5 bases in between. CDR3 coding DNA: TGCGCCAGCAGCTTGGTACCCAACACTGAAGCTTTCTTT. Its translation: CASSLVPNTEAFF.

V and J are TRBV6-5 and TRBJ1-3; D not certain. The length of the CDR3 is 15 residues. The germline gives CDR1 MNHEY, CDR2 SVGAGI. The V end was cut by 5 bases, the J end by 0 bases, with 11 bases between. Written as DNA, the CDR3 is TGTGCCAGCAGTAACCAGGCCCACTCTGGAAACACCATATATTTT. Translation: CASSNQAHSGNTIYF.

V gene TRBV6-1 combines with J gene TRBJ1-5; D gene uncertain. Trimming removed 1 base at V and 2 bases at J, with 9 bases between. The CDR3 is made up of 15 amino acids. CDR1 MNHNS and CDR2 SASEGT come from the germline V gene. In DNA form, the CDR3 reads TGTGCCAGCAGTGAAGATGGCCTTCGCAATCAGCCCCAGCATTTT. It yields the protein CASSEDGLRNQPQHF.

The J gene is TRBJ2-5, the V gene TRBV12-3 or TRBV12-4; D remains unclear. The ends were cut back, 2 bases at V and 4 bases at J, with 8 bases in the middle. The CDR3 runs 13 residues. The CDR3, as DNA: TGTGCCAGCAGTTTAAGGGCGGCAGAGACCCAGTACTTC. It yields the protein CASSLRAAETQYF.

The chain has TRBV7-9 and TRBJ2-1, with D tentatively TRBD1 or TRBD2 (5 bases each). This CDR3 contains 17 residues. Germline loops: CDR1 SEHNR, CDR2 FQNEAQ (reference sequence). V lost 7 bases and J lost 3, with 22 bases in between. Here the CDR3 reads CASNQGTGNTYYNEQFF. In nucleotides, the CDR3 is TGTGCCAGCAACCAAGGGACGGGAAATACCTACTACAATGAGCAGTTCTTC. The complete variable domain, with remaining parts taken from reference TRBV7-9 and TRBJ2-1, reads DTGVSQNPRHKITKRGQNVTFRCDPISEHNRLYWYRQTLGQGPEFLTYFQNEAQLEKSRLLSDRFSAERPKGSFSTLEIQRTEQGDSAMYLCASNQGTGNTYYNEQFFGPGTRLTVL.

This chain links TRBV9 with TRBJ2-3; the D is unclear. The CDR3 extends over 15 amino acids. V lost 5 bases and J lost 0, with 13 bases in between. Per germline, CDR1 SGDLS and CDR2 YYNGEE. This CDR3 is CASSPAPSSTDTQYF. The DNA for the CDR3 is TGTGCCAGCAGTCCGGCCCCTAGTAGCACAGATACGCAGTATTTT.

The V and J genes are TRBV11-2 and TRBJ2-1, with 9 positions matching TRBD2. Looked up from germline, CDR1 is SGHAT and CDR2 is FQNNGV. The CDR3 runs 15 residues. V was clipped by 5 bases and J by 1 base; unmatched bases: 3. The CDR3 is CASSQAGGSYNEQFF. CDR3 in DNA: TGTGCCAGCAGCCAAGCGGGGGGTTCCTACAATGAGCAGTTCTTC.